Listed below are T cell receptor beta chains from one sample, sequenced in a study of blood T cell repertoires in COVID-19. TCRdb's table, derived via immunoSEQ multiplex PCR, lists solely in-frame clones and lacks some. The repertoire holds about 120,000 clones, with 75% to 85% as singletons. Sequences were obtained from peripheral blood. The receptor set was obtained from a woman aged 80 or over with acute or convalescent COVID-19. Both conserved end residues are trimmed from each CDR3.

v_call: TRBV6-5; cdr3_aa: ASRQGNTGELF
v_call: TRBV5-1; cdr3_aa: ASSFGQRNTEAF
v_call: TRBV13; cdr3_aa: ASSPRGSYNEQF
v_call: TRBV6-2/TRBV6-3; cdr3_aa: ASSYRAGGHEQY
v_call: TRBV7-2; cdr3_aa: ASSATGRRAETQY
v_call: TRBV11-2; cdr3_aa: ASSQKRDRAFYEQY
v_call: TRBV30; cdr3_aa: AWNPAGNTEAF
v_call: TRBV6-5; cdr3_aa: ASKTGPANEKLF
v_call: TRBV19; cdr3_aa: ASSRLGRQNTEAF
v_call: TRBV19; cdr3_aa: ASSIRNTEAF
v_call: TRBV6-5; cdr3_aa: ATGDVADVNTEAF
v_call: TRBV30; cdr3_aa: AWSVSGSGRSYNEQF
v_call: TRBV12-3/TRBV12-4; cdr3_aa: ASSWGGDQPQH
v_call: TRBV3-1/TRBV3-2; cdr3_aa: ASSQVRSVGPFTEAF
v_call: TRBV30; cdr3_aa: AWRKQGTREKLF
v_call: TRBV2; cdr3_aa: ASSDRGLRNEQF
v_call: TRBV28; cdr3_aa: ASSADQGSETQY
v_call: TRBV2; cdr3_aa: ASGRETYEQY
v_call: TRBV5-1; cdr3_aa: ASRVTSGKTDTQY
v_call: TRBV4-2; cdr3_aa: ASSPGSADYYGYT
v_call: TRBV7-7; cdr3_aa: ASSSQETQY
v_call: TRBV29-1; cdr3_aa: SVEVPPANYGYT
v_call: TRBV5-1; cdr3_aa: ASREGPNQPQH
v_call: TRBV30; cdr3_aa: ACPGTGNSEKLF
v_call: TRBV18; cdr3_aa: ASSPTGDSNQPQH
v_call: TRBV9; cdr3_aa: ATIRGRETQY
v_call: TRBV19; cdr3_aa: ASSITASGQPQH
v_call: TRBV6-2/TRBV6-3; cdr3_aa: ASSVQGGPSNTEAF
v_call: TRBV16; cdr3_aa: ASSQFGGENTEAF
v_call: TRBV6-2/TRBV6-3; cdr3_aa: ASSYGKGGRGSSTDTQY
v_call: TRBV7-2; cdr3_aa: ASSLSPGGSGNTIY
v_call: TRBV7-2; cdr3_aa: ASSPRTGGTYEQY